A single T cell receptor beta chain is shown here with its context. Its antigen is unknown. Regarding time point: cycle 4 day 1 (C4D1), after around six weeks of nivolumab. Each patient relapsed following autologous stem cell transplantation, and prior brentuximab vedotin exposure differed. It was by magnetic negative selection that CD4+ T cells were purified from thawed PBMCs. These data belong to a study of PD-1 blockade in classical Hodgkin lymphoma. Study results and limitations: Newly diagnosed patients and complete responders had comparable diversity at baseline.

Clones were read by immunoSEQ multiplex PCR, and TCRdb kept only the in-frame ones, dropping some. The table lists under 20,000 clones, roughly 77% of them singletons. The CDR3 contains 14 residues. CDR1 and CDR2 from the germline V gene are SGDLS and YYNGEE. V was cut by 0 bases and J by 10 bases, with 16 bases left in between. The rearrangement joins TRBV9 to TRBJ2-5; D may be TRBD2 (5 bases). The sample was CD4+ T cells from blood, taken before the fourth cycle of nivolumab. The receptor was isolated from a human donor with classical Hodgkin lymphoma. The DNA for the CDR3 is TGTGCCAGCAGCGTAGGCCCCCTCCCGAGCGGCCAGTACTTC. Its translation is CASSVGPLPSGQYF. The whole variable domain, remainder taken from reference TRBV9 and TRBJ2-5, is DSGVTQTPKHLITATGQRVTLRCSPRSGDLSVYWYQQSLDQGLQFLIQYYNGEERAKGNILERFSAQQFPDLHSELNLSSLELGDSALYFCASSVGPLPSGQYFGPGTRLLVL.